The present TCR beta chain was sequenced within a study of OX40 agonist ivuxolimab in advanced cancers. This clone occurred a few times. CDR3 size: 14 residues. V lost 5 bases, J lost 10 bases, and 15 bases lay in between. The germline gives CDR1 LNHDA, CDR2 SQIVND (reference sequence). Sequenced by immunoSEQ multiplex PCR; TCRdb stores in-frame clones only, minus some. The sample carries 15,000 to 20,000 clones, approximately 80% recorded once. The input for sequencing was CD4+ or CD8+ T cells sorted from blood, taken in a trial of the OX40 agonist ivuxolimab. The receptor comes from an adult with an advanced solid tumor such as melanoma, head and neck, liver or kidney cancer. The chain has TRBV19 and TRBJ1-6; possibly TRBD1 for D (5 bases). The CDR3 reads CASSPVGGKSPLHF. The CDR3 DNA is TGTGCCAGTAGTCCGGTCGGGGGTAAATCACCCCTCCACTTT. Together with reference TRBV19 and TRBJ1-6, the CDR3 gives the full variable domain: DGGITQSPKYLFRKEGQNVTLSCEQNLNHDAMYWYRQDPGQGLRLIYYSQIVNDFQKGDIAEGYSVSREKKESFPLTVTSAQKNPTAFYLCASSPVGGKSPLHFGNGTRLTVT.